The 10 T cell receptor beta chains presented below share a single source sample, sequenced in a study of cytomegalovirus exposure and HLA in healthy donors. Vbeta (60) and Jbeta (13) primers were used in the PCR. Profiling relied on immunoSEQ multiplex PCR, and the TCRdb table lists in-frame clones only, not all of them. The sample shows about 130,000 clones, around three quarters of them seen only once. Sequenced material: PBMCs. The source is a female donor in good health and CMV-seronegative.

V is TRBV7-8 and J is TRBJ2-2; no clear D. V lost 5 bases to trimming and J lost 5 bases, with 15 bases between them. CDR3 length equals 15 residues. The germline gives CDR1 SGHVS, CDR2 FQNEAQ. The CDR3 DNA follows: TGTGCCAGCAGCACTTTCAGATTAGCTACCGGGGAGCTGTTTTTT. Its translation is CASSTFRLATGELFF.

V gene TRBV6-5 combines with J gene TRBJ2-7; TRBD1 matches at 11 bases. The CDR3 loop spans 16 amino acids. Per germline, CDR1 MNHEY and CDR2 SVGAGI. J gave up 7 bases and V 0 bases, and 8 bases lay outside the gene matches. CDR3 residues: CASSYSWTGGGKEQYF. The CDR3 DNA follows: TGTGCCAGCAGTTACTCGTGGACAGGGGGCGGGAAGGAGCAGTACTTC.

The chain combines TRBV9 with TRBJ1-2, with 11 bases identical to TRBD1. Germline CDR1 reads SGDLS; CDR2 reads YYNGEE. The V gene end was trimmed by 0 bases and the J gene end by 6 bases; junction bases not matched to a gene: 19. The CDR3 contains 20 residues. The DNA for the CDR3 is TGTGCCAGCAGCGTAGTATCAAACGACGCGACGGGACAGGGGGTCCATGGCTACACCTTC. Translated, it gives CASSVVSNDATGQGVHGYTF. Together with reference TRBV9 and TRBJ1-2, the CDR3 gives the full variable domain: DSGVTQTPKHLITATGQRVTLRCSPRSGDLSVYWYQQSLDQGLQFLIQYYNGEERAKGNILERFSAQQFPDLHSELNLSSLELGDSALYFCASSVVSNDATGQGVHGYTFGSGTRLTVV.

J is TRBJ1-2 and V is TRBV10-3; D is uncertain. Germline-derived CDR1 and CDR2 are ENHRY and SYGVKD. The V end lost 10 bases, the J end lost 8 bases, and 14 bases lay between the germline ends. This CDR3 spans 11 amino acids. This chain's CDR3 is CATSETEGYTF. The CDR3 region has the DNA TGTGCCACTTCCGAGACGGAGGGCTACACCTTC.

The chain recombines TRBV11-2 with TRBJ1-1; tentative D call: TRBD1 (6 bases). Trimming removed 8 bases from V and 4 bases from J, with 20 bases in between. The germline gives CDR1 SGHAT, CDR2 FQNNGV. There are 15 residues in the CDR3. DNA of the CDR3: TGTGCCAGCGGCCCCACAGGGCAGGGGCGCACTGAAGCTTTCTTT. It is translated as CASGPTGQGRTEAFF.

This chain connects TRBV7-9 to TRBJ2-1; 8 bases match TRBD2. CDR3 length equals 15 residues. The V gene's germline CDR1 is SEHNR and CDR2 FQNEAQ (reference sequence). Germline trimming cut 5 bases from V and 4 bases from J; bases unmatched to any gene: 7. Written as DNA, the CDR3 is TGTGCCAGCAGCAGAAGCGGGAGATGGTACAATGAGCAGTTCTTC. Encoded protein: CASSRSGRWYNEQFF.

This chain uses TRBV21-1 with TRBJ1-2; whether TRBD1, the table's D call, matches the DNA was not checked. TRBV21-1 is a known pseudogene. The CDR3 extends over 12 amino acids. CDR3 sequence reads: CAKTWQGEGYTF. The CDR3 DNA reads TGTGCCAAAACTTGGCAGGGGGAAGGCTACACCTTC.

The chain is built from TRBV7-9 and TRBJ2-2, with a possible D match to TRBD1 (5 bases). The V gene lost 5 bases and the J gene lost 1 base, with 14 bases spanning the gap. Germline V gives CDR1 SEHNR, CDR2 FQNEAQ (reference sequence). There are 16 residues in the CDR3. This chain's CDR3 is CASSPLSGLNTGELFF. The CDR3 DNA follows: TGTGCCAGCAGCCCACTGTCAGGGCTGAACACCGGGGAGCTGTTTTTT.

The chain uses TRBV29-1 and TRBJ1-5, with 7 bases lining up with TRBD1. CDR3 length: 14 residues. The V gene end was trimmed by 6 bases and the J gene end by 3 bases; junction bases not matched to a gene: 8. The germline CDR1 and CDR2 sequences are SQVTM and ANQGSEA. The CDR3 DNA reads TGCAGCGTAACAGGGGCCGGACCCAATCAGCCCCAGCATTTT. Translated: CSVTGAGPNQPQHF.

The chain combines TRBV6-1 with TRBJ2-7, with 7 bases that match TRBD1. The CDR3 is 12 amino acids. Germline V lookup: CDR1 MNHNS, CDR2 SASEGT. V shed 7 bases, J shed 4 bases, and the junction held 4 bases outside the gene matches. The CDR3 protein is CASTRQGYEQYF. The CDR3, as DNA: TGTGCCAGCACGCGACAGGGTTACGAGCAGTACTTC.